These T cell receptor beta chains were read from a single sample in a study of T-cell memory formation after mild COVID-19. A single record per CDR3 protein comes from TCRdb applying MiXCR to the 5' RACE reads. The repertoire holds more than 250,000 distinct CDR3 sequences, with over 15% as singletons. Sequenced: PBMCs or a T cell subset sorted from them (not recorded which). These receptor sequences come from a man younger than 30 who had mild COVID-19 (a few samples of this study predate the infection). Cell type and time point are not known. Each CDR3 is given with its conserved first and last residue. A D gene is named only where the DNA matches it firmly. Size is omitted from some rows. Given values are once, few, many or a class for expanded clones.

V	size	length	D	J	CDR3	DNA
TRBV5-1	many	15	.	TRBJ2-5	CASSRDNRAEETQYF	TGCGCCAGCAGCCGGGACAACCGGGCTGAGGAGACCCAGTACTTC
TRBV5-1	.	14	TRBD1	TRBJ1-1	CASSPDRGTTEAFF	TGCGCCAGCAGCCCCGACAGGGGGACGACTGAAGCTTTCTTT
TRBV7-2	.	15	TRBD2	TRBJ2-1	CASSFGRAGGYEQFF	TGTGCCAGCAGCTTCGGGCGGGCCGGGGGGTATGAGCAGTTCTTC
TRBV11-2	many	16	TRBD1	TRBJ2-5	CASSLDGTGGDETQYF	TGTGCCAGCAGCTTAGACGGGACAGGGGGCGACGAGACCCAGTACTTC
TRBV6-1	.	13	.	TRBJ1-5	CASGTPGVQPQHF	TGTGCCAGCGGGACCCCCGGAGTTCAGCCCCAGCATTTT
TRBV28	few	13	.	TRBJ2-5	CAASLDSQETQYF	TGTGCCGCCTCCCTAGATAGTCAAGAGACCCAGTACTTC
TRBV9	once	15	.	TRBJ2-3	CASSVALGGPDTQYF	TGTGCCAGCAGCGTAGCACTAGGGGGTCCAGATACGCAGTATTTT
TRBV27	.	13	.	TRBJ2-7	CASSLTATYEQYF	TGTGCCAGCAGTCTGACAGCTACCTACGAGCAGTACTTC
TRBV5-1	.	11	.	TRBJ1-3	CASSEGNTIYF	TGCGCCAGCAGCGAGGGAAACACCATATATTTT
TRBV9	few	13	.	TRBJ1-1	CASSVGGATEAFF	TGTGCCAGCAGCGTAGGCGGGGCCACTGAAGCTTTCTTT